One sample yielded the 12 T cell receptor beta chains listed below, sequenced in a study. One entry per CDR3 protein, called by TCRdb with MiXCR from the 5' RACE reads. Of more than 55,000 distinct CDR3 sequences in the sample, more than 20% are singletons; the top ten hold around 3.2%. Tregs were sorted as CD4+CD25+CD127-/low cells. The sample taken for sequencing was tumor-infiltrating Tregs sorted from the breast tumor. All receptors derive from a female donor with breast cancer.

J is TRBJ1-6 and V is TRBV3-1; 8 bases line up with TRBD1. Germline lookup yields CDR1 LGHDT and CDR2 YNNKEL (reference sequence). The CDR3 totals 15 residues. V lost 4 bases, J lost 7 bases, and 6 bases stayed unmatched. In DNA, the CDR3 is TGTGCCAGCAGCCCCCAGGGACAGGCAAATTCACCCCTCCACTTT. It yields the protein CASSPQGQANSPLHF.

With regard to this clonotype: The germline gene is not matched at one end of the junction; a read error may be the cause. The chain is built from TRBV3-1 and TRBJ1-1, with a tentative D call TRBD1 (6 bases). Germline lookup yields CDR1 LGHDT and CDR2 YNNKEL (reference sequence). The CDR3 contains 13 residues. CDR3 in amino acids: CASRPPGQPEAFF. As DNA, the CDR3 is TGTGCCAGCAGGCCTCCGGGACAACCTGAAGCTTTCTTC.

This clonotype was seen repeatedly, ten times or more. The chain uses TRBV7-8 and TRBJ1-1, with 8 bases matching TRBD1. CDR3 length equals 13 residues. The ends lost 6 bases at V and 5 bases at J; junction bases unmatched: 5. Germline CDR1 SGHVS, CDR2 FQNEAQ. DNA of the CDR3: TGTGCCAGCAGTTTAACAGGGGGGACTGAAGCTTTCTTT. Encoded protein: CASSLTGGTEAFF.

In this sample, this clonotype turned up a few times. The chain joins TRBV20-1 to TRBJ1-2; D is unclear. This CDR3 spans 11 amino acids. Germline V gives CDR1 DFQATT, CDR2 SNEGSKA (reference sequence). Trimming shortened V by 6 bases and J by 6 bases, and 11 bases separated the two germline ends. Here the CDR3 DNA reads TGCAGTGCGGATACTGCGGATGGCTACACCTTC. Protein sequence: CSADTADGYTF.

The V and J genes are TRBV5-1 and TRBJ2-7, with TRBD2 as a possible D gene (5 bases). Germline V gene data show CDR1 as SGHRS and CDR2 as YFSETQ. The CDR3 extends over 15 amino acids. V lost 1 base and J lost 13, with 24 bases in between. DNA of the CDR3: TGCGCCAGCAGCTTGAAGGCCATCTCGGGGTTCCCTGGATACTTC. It yields the protein CASSLKAISGFPGYF.

The chain joins TRBV7-8 to TRBJ1-2, with D unclear. There are 13 residues in the CDR3. V lost 2 bases, J lost 1 base, and 5 bases lay in between. CDR1 is SGHVS and CDR2 is FQNEAQ in the germline V gene. CDR3 amino acids: CASSLRVNYGYTF. The CDR3 DNA sequence: TGTGCCAGCAGCTTAAGGGTTAACTATGGCTACACCTTC.

In the case of this clonotype: One end of the junction fails to match germline, which may point to a read error. The rearrangement joins TRBV12-3 or TRBV12-4 to TRBJ2-2, with a possible D match to TRBD1 (6 bases). This CDR3 is 14 amino acids long. The CDR3 is CANSEGQGFGELFF. In DNA, the CDR3 is TGTGCCAACAGTGAGGGGCAGGGGTTCGGGGAGCTGTTTTTT.

On this clonotype itself: It may be a read error: a sequence one base away is much more abundant. In nucleotides, the CDR3 is TGTGCCAGCGGTTTAGACCGGGGGACTTTCTTT. Its translation: CASGLDRGTFF. V gene TRBV6-6 combines with J gene TRBJ1-1; weak D call: TRBD1 (5 bases). Germline CDR1 reads MNHNY; CDR2 reads SVGAGI (reference sequence). The V end was cut by 8 bases, the J end by 12 bases, with 16 bases between. CDR3 length: 11 residues.

This clonotype was recorded at least ten times. This chain connects TRBV5-1 to TRBJ1-2, with D possibly matching TRBD1 (6 bases). The CDR3 totals 14 residues. The V end was cut by 4 bases, the J end by 6 bases, with 16 bases between. In germline, CDR1 is SGHRS, CDR2 YFSETQ. CDR3 DNA: TGCGCCAGCAGCGCCGCAGGGGAAAATAATGGCTACACCTTC. Amino acids: CASSAAGENNGYTF.

The chain is built from TRBV4-1 and TRBJ1-1; maybe TRBD1 (5 bases). V gave up 4 bases and J gave up 3 bases, with 12 bases separating them. CDR1 and CDR2 (germline): MGHRA, YSYEKL. The CDR3 has 14 residues. In DNA form, the CDR3 reads TGCGCCAGCAGCCGACTTACGGGGGACACTGAAGCTTTCTTT. As protein: CASSRLTGDTEAFF.

Points on this clonotype: One end of the junction does not line up with germline, which may come from a read error. V usage is TRBV11-2 and J usage is TRBJ2-7, with 7 bases matching TRBD2. Germline CDR1 reads SGHAT; CDR2 reads FQNNGV. This CDR3 has 15 residues. The CDR3 DNA is TGTGCCAGCAGCTTAGACGGGAGGCGCTCCTACGAGCGGTACTTC. Translation: CASSLDGRRSYERYF.

The rearrangement joins TRBV20-1 to TRBJ2-5, with 7 bases that match TRBD1. The CDR3 loop spans 13 amino acids. The germline V gene encodes CDR1 DFQATT and CDR2 SNEGSKA (reference sequence). V lost 5 bases and J lost 4; bases outside the gene matches: 7. CDR3 DNA sequence: TGCAGTGCTGCCGACAGGGTAGGAGAGACCCAGTACTTC. Encoded protein: CSAADRVGETQYF.